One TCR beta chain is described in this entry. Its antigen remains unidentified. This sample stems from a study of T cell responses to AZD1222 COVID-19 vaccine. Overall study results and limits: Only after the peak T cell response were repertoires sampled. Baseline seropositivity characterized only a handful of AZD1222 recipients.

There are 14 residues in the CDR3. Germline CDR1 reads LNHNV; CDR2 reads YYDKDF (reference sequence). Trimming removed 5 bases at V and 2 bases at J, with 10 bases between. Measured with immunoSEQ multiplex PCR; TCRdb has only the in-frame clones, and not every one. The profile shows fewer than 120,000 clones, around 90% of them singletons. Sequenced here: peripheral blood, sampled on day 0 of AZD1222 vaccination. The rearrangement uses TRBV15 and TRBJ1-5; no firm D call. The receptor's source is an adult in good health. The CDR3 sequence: CATSQSGGNQPQHF. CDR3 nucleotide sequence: TGTGCCACCAGCCAAAGCGGGGGCAATCAGCCCCAGCATTTT.